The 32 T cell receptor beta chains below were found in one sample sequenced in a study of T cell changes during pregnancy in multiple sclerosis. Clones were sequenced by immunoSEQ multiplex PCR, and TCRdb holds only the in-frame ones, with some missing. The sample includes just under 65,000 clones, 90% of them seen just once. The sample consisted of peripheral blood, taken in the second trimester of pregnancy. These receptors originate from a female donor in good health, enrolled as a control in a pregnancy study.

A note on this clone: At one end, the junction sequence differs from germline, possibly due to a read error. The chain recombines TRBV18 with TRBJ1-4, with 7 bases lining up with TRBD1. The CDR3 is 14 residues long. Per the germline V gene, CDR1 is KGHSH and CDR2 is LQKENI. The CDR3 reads CASAPQGTNEKLFF. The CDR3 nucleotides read TGTGCCAGCGCACCACAGGGGACTAATGAAAAACTGTTTTTT.

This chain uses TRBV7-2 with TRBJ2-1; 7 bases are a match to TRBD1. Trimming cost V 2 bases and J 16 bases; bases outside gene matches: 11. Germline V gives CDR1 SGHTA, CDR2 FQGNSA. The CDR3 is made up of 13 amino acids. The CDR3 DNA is TGTGCCAGCAGCTTACCACCGGGACAGTCCACCTTCTTC. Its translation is CASSLPPGQSTFF.

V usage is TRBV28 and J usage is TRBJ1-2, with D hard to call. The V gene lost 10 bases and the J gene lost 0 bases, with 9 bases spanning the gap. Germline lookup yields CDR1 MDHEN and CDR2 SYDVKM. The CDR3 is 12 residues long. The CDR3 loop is CATQRANYGYTF. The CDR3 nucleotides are TGTGCCACCCAGAGGGCTAACTATGGCTACACCTTC.

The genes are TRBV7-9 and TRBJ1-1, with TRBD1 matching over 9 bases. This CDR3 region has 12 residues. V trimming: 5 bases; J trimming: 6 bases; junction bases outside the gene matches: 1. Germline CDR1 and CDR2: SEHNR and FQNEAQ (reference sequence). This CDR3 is CASSRQGAEAFF. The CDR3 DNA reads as TGTGCCAGCAGCCGACAGGGGGCTGAAGCTTTCTTT.

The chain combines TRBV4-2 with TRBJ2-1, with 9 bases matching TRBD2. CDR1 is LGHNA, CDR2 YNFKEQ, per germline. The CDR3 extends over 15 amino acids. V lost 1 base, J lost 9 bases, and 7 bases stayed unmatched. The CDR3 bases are TGTGCCAGCAGCCAAGTGCGGGGGGGCCGTAGTGAGCAGTTCTTC. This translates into CASSQVRGGRSEQFF.

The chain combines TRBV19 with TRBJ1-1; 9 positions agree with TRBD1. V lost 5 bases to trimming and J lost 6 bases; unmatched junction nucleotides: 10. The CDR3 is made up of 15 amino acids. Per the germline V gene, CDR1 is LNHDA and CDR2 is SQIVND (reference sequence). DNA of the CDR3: TGTGCCAGTAGTCCATTCCGGGACAGGGTTTCTGAAGCTTTCTTT. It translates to CASSPFRDRVSEAFF.

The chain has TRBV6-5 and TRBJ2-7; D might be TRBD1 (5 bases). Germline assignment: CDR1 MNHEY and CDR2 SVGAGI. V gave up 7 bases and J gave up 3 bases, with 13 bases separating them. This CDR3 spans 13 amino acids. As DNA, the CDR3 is TGTGCCAGCACCTCGCCAGGGTACTACGAGCAGTACTTC. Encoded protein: CASTSPGYYEQYF.

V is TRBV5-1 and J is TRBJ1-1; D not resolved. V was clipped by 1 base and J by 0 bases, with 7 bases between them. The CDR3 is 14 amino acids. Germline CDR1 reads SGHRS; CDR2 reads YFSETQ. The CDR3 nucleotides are TGCGCCAGCAGCTTGTCTTCTCTGAACACTGAAGCTTTCTTT. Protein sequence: CASSLSSLNTEAFF.

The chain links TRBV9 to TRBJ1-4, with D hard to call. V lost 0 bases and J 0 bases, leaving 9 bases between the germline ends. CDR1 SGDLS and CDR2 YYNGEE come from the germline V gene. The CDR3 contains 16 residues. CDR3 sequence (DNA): TGTGCCAGCAGCGTAGGCAGGTTCGCAACTAATGAAAAACTGTTTTTT. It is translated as CASSVGRFATNEKLFF.

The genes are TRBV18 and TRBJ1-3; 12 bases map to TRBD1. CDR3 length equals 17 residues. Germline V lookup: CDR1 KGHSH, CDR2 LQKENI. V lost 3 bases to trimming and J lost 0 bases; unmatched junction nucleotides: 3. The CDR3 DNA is TGTGCCAGCTCACCGGGACAGGGGGCGAACTCTGGAAACACCATATATTTT. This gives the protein CASSPGQGANSGNTIYF.

CDR3 nucleotides: TGTGCCAGCAGTTTATCGATGCGGGGGGACGACCAGTACTTC. Translated: CASSLSMRGDDQYF. This sequence joins TRBV27 and TRBJ2-5, with 8 bases aligning to TRBD2. Unmatched junction bases numbered 7, after V lost 0 bases and J lost 10 bases. The V gene's germline CDR1 is MNHEY and CDR2 SMNVEV (reference sequence). The CDR3 sequence is 14 residues long.

The CDR3 sequence is CASSRGYSNQPQHF. The CDR3 DNA sequence: TGTGCCAGCAGTAGGGGCTACAGCAATCAGCCCCAGCATTTT. This sequence joins TRBV6-6 and TRBJ1-5; a weak D match, TRBD1 (5 bases). V lost 5 bases, J lost 1 base, and 9 bases lay in between. The CDR3 extends over 14 amino acids. Germline CDR1 and CDR2: MNHNY and SVGAGI (reference sequence).

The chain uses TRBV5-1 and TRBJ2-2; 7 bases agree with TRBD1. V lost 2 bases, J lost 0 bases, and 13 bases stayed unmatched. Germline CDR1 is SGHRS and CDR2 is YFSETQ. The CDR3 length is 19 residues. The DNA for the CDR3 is TGCGCCAGCAGCTTCCTCTTACAGGGGTTCAGGACGAACACCGGGGAGCTGTTTTTT. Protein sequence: CASSFLLQGFRTNTGELFF. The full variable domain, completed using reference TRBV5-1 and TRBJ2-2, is KAGVTQTPRYLIKTRGQQVTLSCSPISGHRSVSWYQQTPGQGLQFLFEYFSETQRNKGNFPGRFSGRQFSNSRSEMNVSTLELGDSALYLCASSFLLQGFRTNTGELFFGEGSRLTVL.

The CDR3 is CASRPSASSGTPYEQYF. CDR3 DNA: TGTGCCAGCAGACCCTCCGCAAGTAGCGGGACTCCATACGAGCAGTACTTC. The rearrangement joins TRBV5-6 to TRBJ2-7, with TRBD2 matching over 8 bases. CDR3 length: 17 amino acids. J was trimmed by 4 bases and V by 5 bases; bases with no gene match: 17. Germline lookup yields CDR1 SGHDT and CDR2 YYEEEE.

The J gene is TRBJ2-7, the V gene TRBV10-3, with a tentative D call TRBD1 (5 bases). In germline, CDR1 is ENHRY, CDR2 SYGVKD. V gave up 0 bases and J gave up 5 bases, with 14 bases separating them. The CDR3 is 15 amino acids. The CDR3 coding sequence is TGTGCCATCAGTGAGTCGCTGGGGCAGGGAAACGAGCAGTACTTC. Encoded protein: CAISESLGQGNEQYF.

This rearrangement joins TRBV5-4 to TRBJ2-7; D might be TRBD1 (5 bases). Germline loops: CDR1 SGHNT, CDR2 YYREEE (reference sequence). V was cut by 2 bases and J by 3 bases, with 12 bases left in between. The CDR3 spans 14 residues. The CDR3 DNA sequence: TGTGCCAGCAGCTTTTATCAGGGCAGCTACGAGCAGTACTTC. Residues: CASSFYQGSYEQYF.

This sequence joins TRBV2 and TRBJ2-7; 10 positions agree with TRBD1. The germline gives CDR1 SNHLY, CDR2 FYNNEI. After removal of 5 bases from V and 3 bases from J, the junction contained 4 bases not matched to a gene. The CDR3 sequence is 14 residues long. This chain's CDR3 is CASSPGQGLYEQYF. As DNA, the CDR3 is TGTGCCAGCAGTCCGGGACAGGGGCTCTACGAGCAGTACTTC.

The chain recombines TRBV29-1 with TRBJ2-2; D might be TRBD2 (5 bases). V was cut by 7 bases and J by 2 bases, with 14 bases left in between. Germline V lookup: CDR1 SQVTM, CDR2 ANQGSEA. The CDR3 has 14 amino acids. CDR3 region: CSAGIGRNTGELFF. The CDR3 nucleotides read TGCAGCGCTGGAATTGGGAGAAACACCGGGGAGCTGTTTTTT.

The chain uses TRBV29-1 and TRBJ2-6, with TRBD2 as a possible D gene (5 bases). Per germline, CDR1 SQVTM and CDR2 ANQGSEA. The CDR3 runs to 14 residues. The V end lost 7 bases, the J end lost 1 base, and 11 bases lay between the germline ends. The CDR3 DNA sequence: TGCAGCGCCACGAGCGGATCTGGGGCCAACGTCCTGACTTTC. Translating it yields CSATSGSGANVLTF.

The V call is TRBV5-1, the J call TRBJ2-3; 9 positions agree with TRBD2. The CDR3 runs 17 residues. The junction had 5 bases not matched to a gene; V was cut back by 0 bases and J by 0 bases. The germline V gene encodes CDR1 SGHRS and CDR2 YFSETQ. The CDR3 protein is CASSLARLAVSTDTQYF. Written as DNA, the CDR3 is TGCGCCAGCAGCTTGGCGAGACTAGCGGTAAGCACAGATACGCAGTATTTT.

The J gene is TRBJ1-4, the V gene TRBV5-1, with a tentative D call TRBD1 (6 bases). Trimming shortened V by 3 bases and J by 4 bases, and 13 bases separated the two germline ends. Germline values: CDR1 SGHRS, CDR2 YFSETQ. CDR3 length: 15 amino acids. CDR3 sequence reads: CASSSGTGHNEKLFF. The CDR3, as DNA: TGCGCCAGCAGCTCGGGGACGGGACATAATGAAAAACTGTTTTTT.

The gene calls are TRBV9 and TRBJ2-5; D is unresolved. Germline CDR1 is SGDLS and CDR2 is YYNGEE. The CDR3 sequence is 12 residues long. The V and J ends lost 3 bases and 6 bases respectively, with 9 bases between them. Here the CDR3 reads CASSGGSKTQYF. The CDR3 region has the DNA TGTGCCAGCAGCGGAGGTAGTAAGACCCAGTACTTC.

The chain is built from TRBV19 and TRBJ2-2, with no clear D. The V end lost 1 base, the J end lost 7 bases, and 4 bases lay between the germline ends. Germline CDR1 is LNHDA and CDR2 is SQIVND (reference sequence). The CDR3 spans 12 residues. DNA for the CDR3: TGTGCCAGTAGTATAGTATTCGGGGAGCTGTTTTTT. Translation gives CASSIVFGELFF.

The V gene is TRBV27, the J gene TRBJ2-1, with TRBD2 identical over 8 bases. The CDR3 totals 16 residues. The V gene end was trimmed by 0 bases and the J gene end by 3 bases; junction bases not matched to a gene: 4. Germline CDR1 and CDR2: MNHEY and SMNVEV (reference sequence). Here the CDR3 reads CASSLSAGAIYNEQFF. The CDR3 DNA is TGTGCCAGCAGTTTATCAGCGGGGGCGATCTACAATGAGCAGTTCTTC.

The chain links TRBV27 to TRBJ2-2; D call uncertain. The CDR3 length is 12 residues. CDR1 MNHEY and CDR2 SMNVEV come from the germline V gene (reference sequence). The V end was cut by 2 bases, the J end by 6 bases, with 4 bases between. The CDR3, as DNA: TGTGCCAGCAGTTTAGGCTCCGGGGAGCTGTTTTTT. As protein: CASSLGSGELFF.

The CDR3 DNA is TGTGCCAGCAGCCAAGTCGCGCAGGGGTTGGCGGTTAGAGCGGTCTACAATGAGCAGTTCTTC. Translation: CASSQVAQGLAVRAVYNEQFF. This chain uses TRBV4-2 with TRBJ2-1; the D gene is possibly TRBD1 (6 bases). V lost 1 base and J lost 3, with 28 bases in between. Looked up from germline, CDR1 is LGHNA and CDR2 is YNFKEQ. The CDR3 consists of 21 residues.

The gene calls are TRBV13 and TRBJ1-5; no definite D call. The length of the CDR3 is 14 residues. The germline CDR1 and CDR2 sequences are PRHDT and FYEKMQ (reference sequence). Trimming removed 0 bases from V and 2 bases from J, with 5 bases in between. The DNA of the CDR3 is TGTGCCAGCAGCTTAGGGGGCGGCAATCAGCCCCAGCATTTT. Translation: CASSLGGGNQPQHF.

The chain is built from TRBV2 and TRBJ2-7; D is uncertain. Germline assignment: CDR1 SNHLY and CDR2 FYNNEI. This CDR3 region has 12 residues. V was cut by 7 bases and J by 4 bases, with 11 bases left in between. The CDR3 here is CASNGQLYEQYF. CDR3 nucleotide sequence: TGTGCCAGCAATGGGCAGCTATACGAGCAGTACTTC.

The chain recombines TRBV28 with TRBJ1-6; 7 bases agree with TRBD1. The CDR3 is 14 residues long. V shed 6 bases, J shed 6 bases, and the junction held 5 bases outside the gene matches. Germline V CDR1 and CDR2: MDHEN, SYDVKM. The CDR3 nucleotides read TGTGCCAGCAGATATGGGACAGTTAATTCACCCCTCCACTTT. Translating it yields CASRYGTVNSPLHF.

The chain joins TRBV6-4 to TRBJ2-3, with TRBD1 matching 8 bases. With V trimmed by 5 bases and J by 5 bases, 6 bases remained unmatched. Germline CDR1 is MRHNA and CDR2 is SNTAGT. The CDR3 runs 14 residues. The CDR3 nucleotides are TGTGCCAGCAGTCTGGGCAGGGGGCAAGATACGCAGTATTTT. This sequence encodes CASSLGRGQDTQYF.

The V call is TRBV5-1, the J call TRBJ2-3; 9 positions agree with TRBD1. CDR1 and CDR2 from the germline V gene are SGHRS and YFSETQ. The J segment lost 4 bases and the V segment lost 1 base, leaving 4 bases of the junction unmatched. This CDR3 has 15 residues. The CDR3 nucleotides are TGCGCCAGCAGCTTGTGGGACAGGGAGTCAGATACGCAGTATTTT. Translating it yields CASSLWDRESDTQYF.

As DNA, the CDR3 is TGTGCCAGCAGCCAAAACAAATACACCGGGGAGCTGTTTTTT. Translated: CASSQNKYTGELFF. The gene calls are TRBV14 and TRBJ2-2; D uncertain. V dropped 2 bases and J dropped 3 bases, with 7 bases sitting between them. The CDR3 totals 14 residues. Germline CDR1 is SGHDN and CDR2 is FVKESK.